This T cell receptor beta chain is from a study of blood T cell repertoires in COVID-19. Study at large: COVID-19 samples, acute and convalescent, were from the United States, Italy and Spain. PBMCs, B-cell-depleted T cells, or T cells were the source of the cDNA or gDNA that made up the material.

With 4 bases removed from V and 13 bases from J, the gap between germline ends came to 13 bases. The CDR3 runs 12 residues. Germline CDR1 is MNHEY and CDR2 is SMNVEV (reference sequence). Per the original methods: The assay estimated nucleated cells by amplifying reference gene primers. Repertoires were generated with immunoSEQ multiplex PCR, while TCRdb's copy carries only in-frame clones and drops some. V, J and clone size were drawn from that table, and D and trimming were deduced from the DNA. The sample lists roughly 300,000 clones; roughly 87% were seen once. The receptor was derived from a man aged 18 to 29 with active or convalescent COVID-19. This chain joins TRBV27 and TRBJ1-4, with D unresolved. The specimen was peripheral blood. The CDR3 DNA sequence: TGTGCCAGCAGTTCGGGTGGACTGCGACTGTTTTTT. It specifies CASSSGGLRLFF.